This T cell receptor beta chain is from a study of control samples from healthy donors and cancer patients. Trimming took off 3 bases at V and 7 bases at J, with 13 bases between the two ends. The CDR3 is 13 amino acids. Germline V lookup: CDR1 MDHEN, CDR2 SYDVKM. TCRdb keeps only in-frame clones here, not all; method: immunoSEQ multiplex PCR. The sample carries about 52,000 clones, 85% to 95% recorded once. The V gene is TRBV28, the J gene TRBJ2-7; D is perhaps TRBD1 or TRBD2 (5 bases each). This TCR was sampled from a man aged 25-40 years in good health. The specimen sequenced was blood. The CDR3 region is CASSFKWGWEQYF. The CDR3 DNA reads as TGTGCCAGCAGTTTTAAGTGGGGGTGGGAGCAGTACTTC.